This T cell receptor beta chain is drawn from a study of shared clonotypes between healthy human individuals. Study background: CD8 memory received one plate per donor, CD8 naive two, CD4 memory three and CD4 naive three. General study findings and limits: In a handful of donors, around 5.5% of naive CD4 clonotypes appeared in common.

CDR1 is SGHTA and CDR2 is FQGNSA in the germline V gene. The CDR3 is 18 amino acids. With V trimmed by 6 bases and J by 8 bases, 20 bases remained unmatched. Negatively enriched CD4+ T cells were divided by CD45RA into naive and memory. In regard to this clone: Antigen: not known.

Sequenced by immunoSEQ multiplex PCR; TCRdb stores in-frame clones only, minus some. Of 1,100,000 or so clones in the sample, around 78% were seen once. The chain is built from TRBV7-2 and TRBJ2-1; 9 bases match TRBD2. The specimen was memory CD4+ T cells from PBMCs. Subset meaning: CD45RA-negative fraction. The source is a man aged 18 to 30 in good health. Some clones in this sample may be carry-over from other donors' samples. The CDR3 region is CASRRLRGLAGSGDEQFF. In DNA form, the CDR3 reads TGTGCCAGCAGGAGGCTAAGAGGGCTAGCGGGGAGTGGCGATGAGCAGTTCTTC.